This T cell receptor beta chain appears in the sequencing data of a study of blood T cell repertoires in COVID-19. Study details: Researchers got acute and convalescent COVID-19 samples from the United States, Italy and Spain. PBMCs, B-cell-depleted T cells, or T cells were the source of the cDNA or gDNA that made up the material.

Original analysis: The authors estimated nucleated cell counts from reference gene primer amplification. The assay was immunoSEQ multiplex PCR, and TCRdb's table has in-frame clones only and misses some. V, J and clone size are taken as reported in that table, and D and trimming were inferred from the DNA itself. The data show tens of thousands of clones, 80% to 90% seen once. The TCR sequence derives from a woman aged 80 or older with active or convalescent COVID-19. Sequencing used peripheral blood.

CDR3: CASRPGGGGFETQYF. The CDR3 nucleotides read TGTGCCTCCCGCCCCGGGGGGGGAGGTTTCGAGACCCAGTACTTC. The V and J genes are TRBV3-1 (or the pseudogene TRBV3-2) and TRBJ2-5; 8 bases map to TRBD2. With 11 bases clipped from V and 5 bases from J, the junction kept 16 bases outside the gene matches. Germline values: CDR1 LGHDT, CDR2 YNNKEL (reference sequence). The CDR3 is made up of 15 amino acids.